A single T cell receptor (beta chain) is shown here with its context. Antigen specificity is unknown. This CDR3 is 16 amino acids long. Germline V lookup: CDR1 SGHVS, CDR2 FQNEAQ. Trimming removed 1 base at V and 5 bases at J, with 14 bases between. Produced via immunoSEQ multiplex PCR; TCRdb's table is partial and in-frame only. The data hold over 850,000 clones, with approximately 80% observed a single time. This specimen belongs to a study of shared clonotypes between healthy human individuals. Broader study findings: When naive CD4 clonotypes were compared across four donors, about 4.8% were shared.

This receptor was obtained from a man between 18 and 35 years old in good health. Some clones in this sample may be carry-over from other donors' samples. The rearrangement links TRBV7-8 to TRBJ2-2; no definite D call. Sequencing was done on a sample of memory CD4+ T cells from PBMCs. Subset described: CD45RA-negative fraction. The CDR3 sequence: CASSLVLLVETGELFF. CDR3 DNA sequence: TGTGCCAGCAGCTTAGTACTCCTAGTAGAGACCGGGGAGCTGTTTTTT.